The 32 T cell receptor beta chains below come from one sample, sequenced in a study of cytomegalovirus exposure and HLA in healthy donors (dated by TCRdb to the late 2010s). The library relied on the immunoSEQ multiplex PCR assay. For the multiplex PCR, a mixture combining 60 forward primers for TCR Vbeta segments and 13 reverse primers for TCR Jbeta segments was used. TCRdb's version of the immuneACCESS table is confined to in-frame rearrangements and falls short of the full clone set. An unresolved V gene accounts for under half of the shortfall where checked; the remainder is of unknown origin. In this sample the table shows 150,000 to 170,000 clones, around 74% of which occur a single time. The ten biggest clones cover over 1.2% of the sample. The sample comprised PBMCs. The receptor set was obtained from a man younger than 35 in good health and CMV-seronegative.

The chain is built from TRBV28 and TRBJ2-7, with D tentatively TRBD1 (5 bases). Germline loops: CDR1 MDHEN, CDR2 SYDVKM. The CDR3 runs 14 residues. V lost 8 bases and J 5 bases, leaving 19 bases between the germline ends. In DNA, the CDR3 is TGTGCCAGCCGGAAGGGGTTTAGAACCCACGAGCAGTACTTC. Amino acids: CASRKGFRTHEQYF.

The V call is TRBV6-5, the J call TRBJ2-3; the D is unclear. The CDR3 has 12 residues. Germline-derived CDR1 and CDR2 are MNHEY and SVGAGI. V lost 6 bases to trimming and J lost 4 bases, with 8 bases between them. The CDR3 loop is CASRESADTQYF. In DNA form, the CDR3 reads TGTGCCAGCAGGGAGTCAGCAGATACGCAGTATTTT.

The chain carries TRBV27 and TRBJ2-5; perhaps TRBD1 as D (6 bases). The closer fit of TRBJ2-7 to the DNA end suggests the J call may be wrong. The CDR3 consists of 13 residues. The germline gives CDR1 MNHEY, CDR2 SMNVEV (reference sequence). The CDR3 sequence is CASSDRVGAEQYF. The CDR3 DNA follows: TGTGCCAGCAGTGACAGAGTGGGGGCCGAGCAGTACTTC.

This clone was seen only a few times. This chain connects TRBV7-9 to TRBJ2-1; D might be TRBD2 (6 bases). There are 16 residues in the CDR3. V lost 5 bases and J 0 bases, leaving 14 bases between the germline ends. Germline-derived CDR1 and CDR2 are SEHNR and FQNEAQ (reference sequence). CDR3 in DNA: TGTGCCAGCAGCCCCACTAGCAGCAGCTCCTACAATGAGCAGTTCTTC. Translated, it gives CASSPTSSSSYNEQFF.

The count of this clone is one. This chain connects TRBV9 to TRBJ1-1, with D possibly being TRBD1 (6 bases). The CDR3 sequence is 14 residues long. Germline V gene lookup returns CDR1 SGDLS and CDR2 YYNGEE. Trimming shortened V by 3 bases and J by 3 bases, and 12 bases separated the two germline ends. The CDR3 nucleotides read TGTGCCAGCAGCGCAGGGGCTCTTGACACTGAAGCTTTCTTT. Translating it yields CASSAGALDTEAFF.

This chain connects TRBV9 to TRBJ2-2; perhaps TRBD2 as D (6 bases). Per germline, CDR1 SGDLS and CDR2 YYNGEE. This CDR3 contains 13 residues. Deletions cut 3 bases from V and 6 bases from J, with 9 bases between. For the CDR3, the DNA is TGTGCCAGCAGCGCGTGGGGGGCCGGGGAGCTGTTTTTT. It translates to CASSAWGAGELFF.

The chain has TRBV5-4 and TRBJ2-3; TRBD2 matches at 7 bases. CDR1 and CDR2 from the germline V gene are SGHNT and YYREEE (reference sequence). This CDR3 contains 16 residues. After removal of 3 bases from V and 5 bases from J, the junction contained 12 bases not matched to a gene. The DNA of the CDR3 is TGTGCCAGCAGCTCCGGGGGGAGCGGCACGCAAGATACGCAGTATTTT. It is translated as CASSSGGSGTQDTQYF.

A few counts support this clone. The chain recombines TRBV7-2 with TRBJ2-1; TRBD1 is a possible D gene (5 bases). The CDR3 has 11 residues. The V end lost 11 bases, the J end lost 4 bases, and 9 bases lay between the germline ends. CDR1 and CDR2 (germline): SGHTA, FQGNSA. The CDR3 nucleotides read TGTGCCGGGGCGTGGTACAATGAGCAGTTCTTC. Its protein product is CAGAWYNEQFF.

The chain employs TRBV29-1 and TRBJ2-7; 7 bases are shared with TRBD2. Germline CDR1 is SQVTM and CDR2 is ANQGSEA. Unmatched junction bases numbered 6, after V lost 3 bases and J lost 4 bases. The CDR3 runs 13 residues. This CDR3 reads CSVEWEGLYEQYF. CDR3 DNA: TGCAGCGTTGAGTGGGAGGGCCTTTACGAGCAGTACTTC.

This chain links TRBV10-3 with TRBJ1-1; D is possibly TRBD1 (6 bases). CDR3 length equals 13 residues. Trimming stripped 5 bases from V and 1 base from J, with 8 bases between. Germline V gene data show CDR1 as ENHRY and CDR2 as SYGVKD. CDR3 in DNA: TGTGCCATCAGTCAGACAGGGAACACTGAAGCTTTCTTT. This sequence encodes CAISQTGNTEAFF.

V and J are TRBV10-2 and TRBJ2-7; 11 positions agree with TRBD2. The CDR3 spans 14 residues. The germline gives CDR1 WSHSY, CDR2 SAAADI. V lost 5 bases and J lost 4; bases outside the gene matches: 4. CDR3 loop: CASSPTSGTYEQYF. CDR3 bases: TGCGCCAGCAGTCCGACTAGCGGGACTTACGAGCAGTACTTC.

The V call is TRBV21-1, the J call TRBJ2-3; the D call TRBD1 from the table was never checked on the DNA. TRBV21-1 is a pseudogene locus. CDR3 length: 13 amino acids. The CDR3: CASSKGRADTQYF. For the CDR3, the DNA is TGTGCCAGCAGCAAAGGCAGGGCAGATACGCAGTATTTT.

V gene TRBV13 combines with J gene TRBJ1-5; D unresolved. Trimming removed 0 bases from V and 4 bases from J, with 4 bases in between. Germline CDR1 is PRHDT and CDR2 is FYEKMQ (reference sequence). The CDR3 totals 13 residues. CDR3 sequence (DNA): TGTGCCAGCAGCTTAGGATCGAATCAGCCCCAGCATTTT. Protein sequence: CASSLGSNQPQHF.

The chain carries TRBV23-1 and TRBJ2-2; D may be TRBD2 (6 bases). TRBV23-1 is filed as an ORF, its function uncertain. The CDR3 runs 17 residues. Trimming left V 1 base short and J 6 bases short, with 18 bases between. CDR3 sequence: CASSQLGRLGPSGELFF. The CDR3 nucleotides are TGCGCCAGCAGTCAATTGGGCCGACTAGGTCCGTCCGGGGAGCTGTTTTTT.

The J gene is TRBJ2-1, the V gene TRBV10-3, with TRBD2 matching over 10 bases. V lost 2 bases to trimming and J lost 0 bases; unmatched junction nucleotides: 10. Per the germline V gene, CDR1 is ENHRY and CDR2 is SYGVKD. This CDR3 has 19 amino acids. DNA for the CDR3: TGTGCCATCAGTGAGGGGGCTAGCGGGAGTCCATACTCCTACAATGAGCAGTTCTTC. Translation gives CAISEGASGSPYSYNEQFF.

The CDR3 is CSGLVAYEQYF. CDR3 DNA sequence: TGCAGCGGACTAGTTGCCTACGAGCAGTACTTC. This chain links TRBV20-1 with TRBJ2-7; TRBD2 matches 7 bases. The germline gives CDR1 DFQATT, CDR2 SNEGSKA (reference sequence). The CDR3 is made up of 11 amino acids.

This chain uses TRBV5-5 with TRBJ1-1; D remains ambiguous. Germline V gene data show CDR1 as SGHKS and CDR2 as YYEKEE (reference sequence). The V end lost 0 bases, the J end lost 8 bases, and 11 bases lay between the germline ends. The CDR3 consists of 13 residues. The CDR3 region is CASSLEISQEAFF. The CDR3 DNA reads TGTGCCAGCAGCTTGGAAATTAGCCAAGAAGCTTTCTTT.

The chain has TRBV30 and TRBJ2-3; 8 bases agree with TRBD1. CDR3 size: 14 residues. Germline V gene sequence: CDR1 GTSNPN, CDR2 SVGIG (reference sequence). The V and J ends lost 0 bases and 4 bases, in that order; junction bases with no gene match: 3. CDR3 DNA sequence: TGTGCCTGGAGTGTGACAGGGGCCCCAGATACGCAGTATTTT. Translating it yields CAWSVTGAPDTQYF.

V and J are TRBV5-6 and TRBJ2-2; maybe TRBD1 (5 bases). Germline V gives CDR1 SGHDT, CDR2 YYEEEE. Trimming stripped 2 bases from V and 5 bases from J, with 16 bases between. This CDR3 has 16 amino acids. The CDR3 coding sequence is TGTGCCAGCAGCTTACCTGGGGCGCCGGGTACCGGGGAGCTGTTTTTT. Its translation is CASSLPGAPGTGELFF.

This chain connects TRBV7-2 to TRBJ1-2; D unclear. This CDR3 spans 13 amino acids. V dropped 2 bases and J dropped 6 bases, with 10 bases sitting between them. Germline lookup yields CDR1 SGHTA and CDR2 FQGNSA. CDR3 sequence: CASSLSGFDGYTF. The CDR3, as DNA: TGTGCCAGCAGCTTATCAGGCTTTGATGGCTACACCTTC.

The rearrangement joins TRBV27 to TRBJ2-3, with 7 bases aligning to TRBD2. CDR1 is MNHEY, CDR2 SMNVEV, per germline (reference sequence). V was pared by 5 bases and J by 5 bases, with 10 bases of the junction left unmatched. The CDR3 is 15 amino acids. The DNA for the CDR3 is TGTGCCAGCAGTACCCGACTAGCTTTTAAAGATACGCAGTATTTT. This sequence encodes CASSTRLAFKDTQYF.

The V and J genes are TRBV4-3 and TRBJ2-5; TRBD1 might be the D (6 bases). Germline CDR1 reads LGHNA; CDR2 reads YSLEER. The CDR3 covers 14 residues. V dropped 2 bases and J dropped 5 bases, with 12 bases sitting between them. The CDR3 sequence is CASSQITGWETQYF. In DNA, the CDR3 is TGCGCCAGCAGCCAAATTACAGGGTGGGAGACCCAGTACTTC.

The genes are TRBV5-6 and TRBJ2-5; D ambiguous. CDR1 SGHDT and CDR2 YYEEEE come from the germline V gene. The CDR3 has 13 residues. V was trimmed by 0 bases and J by 5 bases, leaving 8 bases between them. Here the CDR3 DNA reads TGTGCCAGCAGCTTGGGGTACGGGGAGACCCAGTACTTC. Translation: CASSLGYGETQYF.

The chain couples TRBV5-1 to TRBJ2-3; 11 bases agree with TRBD2. The V gene end was trimmed by 4 bases and the J gene end by 5 bases; junction bases not matched to a gene: 6. The CDR3 sequence is 15 residues long. Germline loops: CDR1 SGHRS, CDR2 YFSETQ. The CDR3 loop reads CASSAAGLAGDTQYF. The CDR3 nucleotides read TGCGCCAGCAGCGCCGCCGGACTAGCGGGAGATACGCAGTATTTT.

This chain uses TRBV15 with TRBJ2-3, with D maybe TRBD1 (6 bases). CDR3 size: 14 residues. CDR1 is LNHNV, CDR2 YYDKDF, per germline (reference sequence). The V and J ends lost 7 bases and 6 bases respectively, with 17 bases between them. The CDR3 loop reads CATTDGERGDTQYF. The CDR3 coding sequence is TGTGCCACCACCGACGGGGAGAGGGGGGATACGCAGTATTTT.

The rearrangement joins TRBV2 to TRBJ2-5; 9 positions match TRBD1. Matching the DNA end better, TRBJ2-7 makes the J call doubtful. Per the germline V gene, CDR1 is SNHLY and CDR2 is FYNNEI. The CDR3 extends over 14 amino acids. The CDR3 DNA follows: TGTGCCATCCTCCGGGACAGGGCGACCTACGAGCAGTACTTC. It encodes CAILRDRATYEQYF.

The chain links TRBV30 to TRBJ2-7, with 7 bases that match TRBD1. The CDR3 extends over 14 amino acids. V was clipped by 4 bases and J by 0 bases; unmatched bases: 6. Germline V gives CDR1 GTSNPN, CDR2 SVGIG (reference sequence). CDR3 protein: CAWNRDSGSYEQYF. In DNA, the CDR3 is TGTGCCTGGAACCGGGACAGTGGCTCCTACGAGCAGTACTTC.

This clone was observed a few times. The chain carries TRBV29-1 and TRBJ2-7; a possible D gene is TRBD1 (7 bases). CDR1 SQVTM and CDR2 ANQGSEA come from the germline V gene. V lost 1 base and J lost 2, with 21 bases in between. The CDR3 extends over 17 amino acids. CDR3 sequence reads: CSVEGIDREENPYEQYF. The CDR3 DNA is TGCAGCGTTGAAGGGATCGACAGGGAGGAAAACCCCTACGAGCAGTACTTC.

This clone was seen only a few times. The V and J genes are TRBV10-2 and TRBJ2-2; 8 nucleotides agree with TRBD1. CDR1 and CDR2 from the germline V gene are WSHSY and SAAADI. V lost 11 bases, J lost 2 bases, and 19 bases stayed unmatched. This CDR3 spans 18 amino acids. The chain's CDR3 is CAPGTGPLQSFNTGELFF. The CDR3 bases are TGCGCCCCCGGGACAGGTCCCCTCCAATCTTTTAACACCGGGGAGCTGTTTTTT.

The genes are TRBV6-5 and TRBJ1-4; tentatively, D is TRBD1 (5 bases). The CDR3 runs 14 residues. The V gene's germline CDR1 is MNHEY and CDR2 SVGAGI. The V end lost 7 bases, the J end lost 9 bases, and 18 bases lay between the germline ends. In DNA, the CDR3 is TGTGCCAGCACTCCAGGCGGGGCATCCCAAAAACTGTTTTTT. Residues: CASTPGGASQKLFF.

The V and J genes are TRBV7-9 and TRBJ2-3, with TRBD1 matching over 7 bases. The CDR3 has 16 residues. Germline values: CDR1 SEHNR, CDR2 FQNEAQ (reference sequence). The J segment lost 0 bases and the V segment lost 4 bases, leaving 7 bases of the junction unmatched. The DNA of the CDR3 is TGTGCCAGCAGCTCTGTCCGGGACAGTAGCACAGATACGCAGTATTTT. Translation gives CASSSVRDSSTDTQYF.

This chain connects TRBV5-1 to TRBJ1-5, with 7 bases aligning to TRBD1. CDR3 size: 15 residues. V was clipped by 1 base and J by 3 bases; unmatched bases: 4. CDR1 is SGHRS and CDR2 is YFSETQ in the germline V gene. This CDR3 is CASSLTGEPNQPQHF. DNA of the CDR3: TGCGCCAGCAGCTTGACAGGGGAGCCCAATCAGCCCCAGCATTTT.